A single sample is the source of the 26 T cell receptor beta chains below, sequenced in a study of cytomegalovirus exposure and HLA in healthy donors. The primer mix had 60 Vbeta and 13 Jbeta primers. The repertoire was sequenced with immunoSEQ multiplex PCR; TCRdb's copy has only in-frame clones and lacks some. Counted here are 150,000 to 200,000 clones, approximately 80% occurring once; the ten biggest clones make up around 3.1%. Sequencing was carried out using PBMCs. These receptors all stem from a woman aged 50 to 60 in good health and CMV-seropositive.

This clone was detected a few times. The chain has TRBV11-2 and TRBJ2-1, with 8 bases fitting TRBD2. Germline CDR1 SGHAT, CDR2 FQNNGV. This CDR3 contains 14 residues. The V segment lost 5 bases and the J segment 7 bases; nucleotides outside the gene matches: 7. CDR3 in amino acids: CASSPGGPINEQFF. CDR3 sequence (DNA): TGTGCCAGCAGCCCGGGGGGGCCTATAAATGAGCAGTTCTTC.

The chain carries TRBV19 and TRBJ1-3, with D unclear. The CDR3 length is 15 residues. The V gene lost 7 bases and the J gene lost 0 bases, with 13 bases spanning the gap. Per germline, CDR1 LNHDA and CDR2 SQIVND (reference sequence). The CDR3 bases are TGTGCCAGTAACCCTGACATTTTCTCTGGAAACACCATATATTTT. Residues: CASNPDIFSGNTIYF. The whole variable domain, remainder taken from reference TRBV19 and TRBJ1-3, is DGGITQSPKYLFRKEGQNVTLSCEQNLNHDAMYWYRQDPGQGLRLIYYSQIVNDFQKGDIAEGYSVSREKKESFPLTVTSAQKNPTAFYLCASNPDIFSGNTIYFGEGSWLTVV.

V is TRBV4-1 and J is TRBJ2-7, with unresolved D. The CDR3 has 14 residues. The germline V gene has CDR1 MGHRA and CDR2 YSYEKL. Between the trimmed V and J ends, which lost 0 bases and 4 bases, there was a span of 10 bases. The CDR3 sequence: CASSQESGLYEQYF. The CDR3 region has the DNA TGCGCCAGCAGCCAAGAATCTGGGCTTTACGAGCAGTACTTC.

The CDR3 nucleotides are TGCAGCGTTGATGATGGGGGCAGAGATACGCAGTATTTT. Amino acids: CSVDDGGRDTQYF. The chain is built from TRBV29-1 and TRBJ2-3; TRBD1 might be the D (6 bases). V lost 3 bases to trimming and J lost 5 bases, with 12 bases between them. Per germline, CDR1 SQVTM and CDR2 ANQGSEA. This CDR3 has 13 residues.

The chain recombines TRBV5-6 with TRBJ1-5; maybe TRBD1 (6 bases). The CDR3 has 15 amino acids. The V end was cut by 0 bases, the J end by 2 bases, with 9 bases between. Germline assignment: CDR1 SGHDT and CDR2 YYEEEE. Written as DNA, the CDR3 is TGTGCCAGCAGCTTGGCTCCAGGGGGCAATCAGCCCCAGCATTTT. It is translated as CASSLAPGGNQPQHF.

This chain uses TRBV7-9 with TRBJ1-4; D remains ambiguous. The germline gives CDR1 SEHNR, CDR2 FQNEAQ (reference sequence). Trimming stripped 4 bases from V and 8 bases from J, with 20 bases between. This CDR3 comprises 16 residues. The CDR3 reads CASSSVNQMSQEKLFF. CDR3 nucleotide sequence: TGTGCCAGCAGCTCGGTCAACCAAATGTCTCAAGAAAAACTGTTTTTT.

The CDR3 sequence is CASSTNPGGQFF. The CDR3 region has the DNA TGTGCCAGCAGCACCAACCCAGGGGGGCAGTTCTTC. The chain links TRBV7-2 to TRBJ2-1, with 7 nucleotides matching TRBD1. CDR3 size: 12 residues. The J segment lost 12 bases and the V segment lost 5 bases, leaving 7 bases of the junction unmatched. Germline loops: CDR1 SGHTA, CDR2 FQGNSA. Supplemented by reference TRBV7-2 and TRBJ2-1, the full variable domain reads GAGVSQSPSNKVTEKGKDVELRCDPISGHTALYWYRQSLGQGLEFLIYFQGNSAPDKSGLPSDRFSAERTGGSVSTLTIQRTQQEDSAVYLCASSTNPGGQFFGPGTRLTVL.

The V gene is TRBV6-1, the J gene TRBJ2-7, with a tentative D call TRBD1 (6 bases). CDR1 and CDR2 from the germline V gene are MNHNS and SASEGT. CDR3 size: 17 residues. V lost 2 bases and J 2 bases, leaving 19 bases between the germline ends. The CDR3 bases are TGTGCCAGCAGTGAATGGGCCGCTTGGGACATCGCCTACGAGCAGTACTTC. Translated: CASSEWAAWDIAYEQYF.

This clone was seen only a few times. This sequence joins TRBV28 and TRBJ1-6, with D perhaps TRBD1 (5 bases). V lost 2 bases and J lost 8, with 10 bases in between. In germline, CDR1 is MDHEN, CDR2 SYDVKM. This CDR3 comprises 14 residues. The DNA of the CDR3 is TGTGCCAGCAGTTTAGGGCAGGGTTATTCACCCCTCCACTTT. It encodes CASSLGQGYSPLHF.

This chain connects TRBV5-1 to TRBJ1-4; TRBD1 aligns across 7 bases. J lost 6 bases, V lost 2 bases, and 4 bases had no gene match. The CDR3 consists of 14 residues. CDR1 SGHRS and CDR2 YFSETQ come from the germline V gene. The CDR3 DNA reads TGCGCCAGCAGCTTACAGGGGTCGGATGAAAAACTGTTTTTT. This sequence encodes CASSLQGSDEKLFF. The variable domain in full, with the rest retrieved from reference TRBV5-1 and TRBJ1-4, is KAGVTQTPRYLIKTRGQQVTLSCSPISGHRSVSWYQQTPGQGLQFLFEYFSETQRNKGNFPGRFSGRQFSNSRSEMNVSTLELGDSALYLCASSLQGSDEKLFFGSGTQLSVL.

The rearrangement links TRBV30 to TRBJ2-1; D unclear. The V end lost 0 bases, the J end lost 3 bases, and 6 bases lay between the germline ends. The CDR3 is 13 amino acids. Germline V gene data show CDR1 as GTSNPN and CDR2 as SVGIG (reference sequence). The chain's CDR3 is CAWSVGDYNEQFF. The CDR3, as DNA: TGTGCCTGGAGTGTAGGAGACTACAATGAGCAGTTCTTC.

This clone was detected only a few times. The J gene is TRBJ2-7, the V gene TRBV27, with a possible D match to TRBD2 (6 bases). This CDR3 region has 16 residues. The V gene's germline CDR1 is MNHEY and CDR2 SMNVEV (reference sequence). V was pared by 0 bases and J by 0 bases, with 12 bases between. CDR3 sequence (DNA): TGTGCCAGCAGTTTATCACGGGGGAGCCACTCCTACGAGCAGTACTTC. This gives the protein CASSLSRGSHSYEQYF.

This clone was picked up one time. The chain has TRBV6-4 and TRBJ2-2, with 9 bases matching TRBD2. V shed 3 bases, J shed 1 base, and the junction held 0 bases outside the gene matches. The CDR3 has 15 amino acids. Germline CDR1 MRHNA, CDR2 SNTAGT. CDR3 nucleotide sequence: TGTGCCAGCAGTGAGCGGGGGGGGAACACCGGGGAGCTGTTTTTT. This sequence encodes CASSERGGNTGELFF.

The chain employs TRBV27 and TRBJ1-4; TRBD1 matches at 7 bases. Germline V gene sequence: CDR1 MNHEY, CDR2 SMNVEV (reference sequence). This CDR3 comprises 15 residues. Trimming cost V 4 bases and J 2 bases; bases outside gene matches: 4. The CDR3 spells CASSSPRGTNEKLFF. CDR3 coding DNA: TGTGCCAGCAGTTCACCCAGGGGGACTAATGAAAAACTGTTTTTT.

The chain combines TRBV15 with TRBJ1-4, with a weak D call TRBD1 (5 bases). Germline values: CDR1 LNHNV, CDR2 YYDKDF (reference sequence). V lost 4 bases and J 3 bases, leaving 9 bases between the germline ends. CDR3 length: 14 residues. CDR3 amino acids: CATSKGAANEKLFF. CDR3 DNA: TGTGCCACCAGCAAAGGGGCAGCTAATGAAAAACTGTTTTTT.

V is TRBV5-1 and J is TRBJ2-1; a possible D gene is TRBD1 (6 bases). This CDR3 comprises 16 residues. Between the trimmed V and J ends, which lost 0 bases and 4 bases, there was a span of 14 bases. Germline V lookup: CDR1 SGHRS, CDR2 YFSETQ. As DNA, the CDR3 is TGCGCCAGCAGCTTGGAGGGCAGGGGCTATTACAATGAGCAGTTCTTC. Its protein product is CASSLEGRGYYNEQFF.

The chain combines TRBV25-1 with TRBJ2-7; 8 nucleotides agree with TRBD1. V gave up 5 bases and J gave up 4 bases; unmatched junction bases: 7. Looked up from germline, CDR1 is MGHDK and CDR2 is SYGVNS. This CDR3 is 14 amino acids long. CDR3 DNA sequence: TGTGCCAGCAGTCTGCAGGGGGCGCAGTACGAGCAGTACTTC. Its protein product is CASSLQGAQYEQYF.

This sequence joins TRBV9 and TRBJ2-1; TRBD2 matches 7 bases. Germline V gene sequence: CDR1 SGDLS, CDR2 YYNGEE. V was clipped by 0 bases and J by 5 bases; unmatched bases: 5. This CDR3 is 15 amino acids long. CDR3 in DNA: TGTGCCAGCAGCGTAGGGACTAGTTTCGACAATGAGCAGTTCTTC. As protein: CASSVGTSFDNEQFF. Based on the CDR3 plus reference TRBV9 and TRBJ2-1, the full variable domain is DSGVTQTPKHLITATGQRVTLRCSPRSGDLSVYWYQQSLDQGLQFLIQYYNGEERAKGNILERFSAQQFPDLHSELNLSSLELGDSALYFCASSVGTSFDNEQFFGPGTRLTVL.

The rearrangement links TRBV2 to TRBJ2-1; possibly TRBD2 for D (6 bases). V was cut by 6 bases and J by 4 bases, with 13 bases left in between. Per the germline V gene, CDR1 is SNHLY and CDR2 is FYNNEI. This CDR3 is built from 14 residues. CDR3 sequence: CASRGGLRYNEQFF. The DNA of the CDR3 is TGTGCCAGCAGGGGGGGTCTCCGGTACAATGAGCAGTTCTTC. The full variable domain, with the rest looked up from reference TRBV2 and TRBJ2-1, is EPEVTQTPSHQVTQMGQEVILRCVPISNHLYFYWYRQILGQKVEFLVSFYNNEISEKSEIFDDQFSVERPDGSNFTLKIRSTKLEDSAMYFCASRGGLRYNEQFFGPGTRLTVL.

The chain recombines TRBV18 with TRBJ2-3; 11 bases are shared with TRBD2. CDR3 length equals 15 residues. Per germline, CDR1 KGHSH and CDR2 LQKENI. The V gene end was trimmed by 3 bases and the J gene end by 4 bases; junction bases not matched to a gene: 3. DNA of the CDR3: TGTGCCAGCTCACCGATTAGCGGGAGGGCAGATACGCAGTATTTT. Protein product: CASSPISGRADTQYF.

V is TRBV4-2 and J is TRBJ2-7, with TRBD2 identical over 10 bases. In germline, CDR1 is LGHNA, CDR2 YNFKEQ. The CDR3 runs to 16 residues. With 0 bases clipped from V and 4 bases from J, the junction kept 6 bases outside the gene matches. The CDR3 DNA reads as TGTGCCAGCAGCCAAGAGGGGGCTAGCGGGAGTTACGAGCAGTACTTC. Translation gives CASSQEGASGSYEQYF.

In its sample, this clone was seen once. V is TRBV27 and J is TRBJ1-5, with a weak D call TRBD1 (5 bases). V was shortened by 6 bases and J by 4 bases, with 10 bases between the two germline ends. This CDR3 has 13 amino acids. Germline CDR1 is MNHEY and CDR2 is SMNVEV (reference sequence). The CDR3 is CASRMGGNQPQHF. The DNA for the CDR3 is TGTGCCAGCAGGATGGGGGGTAATCAGCCCCAGCATTTT.

The V call is TRBV30, the J call TRBJ1-6, with D unclear. This CDR3 has 13 amino acids. V was trimmed by 3 bases and J by 3 bases, leaving 6 bases between them. Looked up from germline, CDR1 is GTSNPN and CDR2 is SVGIG (reference sequence). The CDR3 region has the DNA TGTGCCTGGAGAACAGACTATAATTCACCCCTCCACTTT. Protein sequence: CAWRTDYNSPLHF.

This sequence joins TRBV7-2 and TRBJ2-1; TRBD2 matches 8 bases. This CDR3 region has 15 residues. Germline lookup yields CDR1 SGHTA and CDR2 FQGNSA. J gave up 3 bases and V 6 bases, and 7 bases lay outside the gene matches. This CDR3 reads CASRWTSFVYNEQFF. The CDR3 DNA reads TGTGCCAGCAGATGGACTAGCTTCGTCTACAATGAGCAGTTCTTC.

The genes are TRBV11-2 and TRBJ1-1; D is uncertain. V lost 2 bases to trimming and J lost 10 bases, with 8 bases between them. CDR3 length: 11 amino acids. CDR1 SGHAT and CDR2 FQNNGV come from the germline V gene. CDR3 amino acids: CASSLQSSAFF. CDR3 coding DNA: TGTGCCAGCAGCTTACAGTCTTCAGCTTTCTTT.

V gene TRBV2 combines with J gene TRBJ2-3; TRBD1 aligns across 9 bases. This CDR3 has 14 residues. In germline, CDR1 is SNHLY, CDR2 FYNNEI. Unmatched junction bases numbered 3, after V lost 5 bases and J lost 3 bases. The DNA for the CDR3 is TGTGCCAGCAGTTGGACAGGGGCGACAGATACGCAGTATTTT. The encoded protein is CASSWTGATDTQYF.